A single sample is the source of the 27 T cell receptor beta chains below, sequenced in a study of Ad26.COV2.S vaccination and SARS-CoV-2 variants. Sample treatment: approximately 18 received Ad26.COV2.S at low or high dose, single or two shots; several received placebo; per-sample allocation not given. Each sample was drawn 63 days after the first injection (of vaccine or placebo). Measured with immunoSEQ multiplex PCR; TCRdb has only the in-frame clones, and not every one. The sample includes about 680,000 clones, more than 70% of them seen just once. The starting material was peripheral blood, obtained in a trial of Ad26.COV2.S vaccine versus placebo. The source is a person between 18 and 60 years old who received the Ad26.COV2.S COVID-19 vaccine or a placebo.

This rearrangement joins TRBV7-8 to TRBJ1-1; no clear D. Germline V gene sequence: CDR1 SGHVS, CDR2 FQNEAQ. Trimming stripped 1 base from V and 7 bases from J, with 10 bases between. CDR3 length equals 13 residues. For the CDR3, the DNA is TGTGCCAGCAGCTTAGTTAGAACGAGTGAAGCTTTCTTT. It translates to CASSLVRTSEAFF.

This chain connects TRBV2 to TRBJ1-4; no definite D call. The CDR3 is 12 amino acids. Germline loops: CDR1 SNHLY, CDR2 FYNNEI. Trimming cost V 6 bases and J 4 bases, with 6 bases left between them. DNA for the CDR3: TGTGCCAGCAGCATCATTAATGAAAAACTGTTTTTT. Amino acids: CASSIINEKLFF.

A note on this clone: Other DNA sequences in this sample translate to the same CDR3. The rearrangement joins TRBV18 to TRBJ1-3; D might be TRBD1 (6 bases). V lost 2 bases and J lost 2, with 7 bases in between. CDR1 is KGHSH, CDR2 LQKENI, per germline. This CDR3 spans 14 amino acids. The CDR3 DNA reads TGTGCCAGCTCACCAGCAGGGGCTGGAAACACCATATATTTT. Protein sequence: CASSPAGAGNTIYF. The full variable domain, rest sourced from reference TRBV18 and TRBJ1-3, is NAGVMQNPRHLVRRRGQEARLRCSPMKGHSHVYWYRQLPEEGLKFMVYLQKENIIDESGMPKERFSAEFPKEGPSILRIQQVVRGDSAAYFCASSPAGAGNTIYFGEGSWLTVV.

The chain uses TRBV5-1 and TRBJ2-2; either TRBD1 or TRBD2 may fit D (6 bases each). Trimming stripped 4 bases from V and 4 bases from J, with 20 bases between. Germline CDR1 reads SGHRS; CDR2 reads YFSETQ. The CDR3 is 17 amino acids. CDR3: CASSPGGGSHGTGELFF. The CDR3 coding sequence is TGCGCCAGCAGCCCCGGAGGGGGTAGCCACGGCACCGGGGAGCTGTTTTTT.

V usage is TRBV7-6 and J usage is TRBJ2-5; D might be TRBD1 (6 bases). The CDR3 length is 16 residues. Trimming stripped 1 base from V and 5 bases from J, with 17 bases between. Germline-derived CDR1 and CDR2 are SGHVS and FNYEAQ. The CDR3 DNA follows: TGTGCCAGCAGCTTAGTGGGGGCTAGTATGGGGGAGACCCAGTACTTC. Its translation: CASSLVGASMGETQYF.

The chain combines TRBV12-5 with TRBJ2-1; D may correspond to TRBD1 or TRBD2 (5 bases each). The CDR3 length is 15 residues. V lost 1 base to trimming and J lost 1 base, with 8 bases between them. Germline V gene sequence: CDR1 LGHNT, CDR2 FRNRAP. Here the CDR3 reads CASGLGGVSYNEQFF. The CDR3 nucleotides are TGTGCTAGTGGTTTGGGAGGGGTTTCCTACAATGAGCAGTTCTTC.

The chain couples TRBV15 to TRBJ1-4; D gene uncertain. The CDR3 is made up of 14 amino acids. Germline V gives CDR1 LNHNV, CDR2 YYDKDF (reference sequence). Trimming shortened V by 0 bases and J by 3 bases, and 5 bases separated the two germline ends. CDR3 region: CATSRDKANEKLFF. The DNA for the CDR3 is TGTGCCACCAGCAGAGATAAAGCTAATGAAAAACTGTTTTTT.

This chain connects TRBV30 to TRBJ1-2; D is unresolved. This CDR3 has 13 residues. The germline V and J ends were trimmed by 5 bases and 0 bases, with 10 bases remaining between them. From germline, CDR1 is GTSNPN and CDR2 SVGIG (reference sequence). Here the CDR3 DNA reads TGTGCCTGGGCGCGGGCAGCTAACTATGGCTACACCTTC. It specifies CAWARAANYGYTF.

Of note for this clone: The same CDR3 is also encoded by other DNA sequences in this sample. The chain links TRBV12-3 or TRBV12-4 to TRBJ2-5; D uncertain. The CDR3 loop spans 12 amino acids. The V gene lost 1 base and the J gene lost 5 bases, with 5 bases spanning the gap. Here the CDR3 DNA reads TGTGCCAGCAGTTTAGACGGGGAGACCCAGTACTTC. Residues: CASSLDGETQYF.

The chain couples TRBV18 to TRBJ1-5, with D hard to call. V shed 3 bases and J shed 3 bases, with 12 bases lying between them. CDR1 KGHSH and CDR2 LQKENI come from the germline V gene. The CDR3 consists of 15 residues. DNA for the CDR3: TGTGCCAGCTCACCCTCGGGGATAAACAATCAGCCCCAGCATTTT. Translation gives CASSPSGINNQPQHF.

J is TRBJ1-1 and V is TRBV19; weak D call: TRBD1 (5 bases). Germline lookup yields CDR1 LNHDA and CDR2 SQIVND (reference sequence). Trimming removed 2 bases from V and 4 bases from J, with 11 bases in between. The CDR3 is made up of 14 amino acids. CDR3: CASSISLGGTEAFF. The CDR3, as DNA: TGTGCCAGTAGTATAAGTCTGGGGGGCACTGAAGCTTTCTTT.

The gene calls are TRBV5-1 and TRBJ2-5; no clear D. With 5 bases removed from V and 4 bases from J, the gap between germline ends came to 18 bases. Germline lookup yields CDR1 SGHRS and CDR2 YFSETQ. The CDR3 consists of 15 residues. CDR3 region: CASREQPTKGETQYF. In nucleotides, the CDR3 is TGCGCCAGCAGAGAACAGCCAACGAAGGGAGAGACCCAGTACTTC.

The gene calls are TRBV14 and TRBJ2-7, with TRBD1 matching over 7 bases. This CDR3 is built from 14 residues. From germline, CDR1 is SGHDN and CDR2 FVKESK. V shed 2 bases, J shed 2 bases, and the junction held 3 bases outside the gene matches. CDR3 loop: CASSQRGLTYEQYF. The CDR3 DNA follows: TGTGCCAGCAGCCAAAGGGGGCTCACCTACGAGCAGTACTTC.

V and J are TRBV5-1 and TRBJ2-1, with D possibly TRBD2 on 6 matching bases. V was pared by 2 bases and J by 15 bases, with 12 bases between. The CDR3 spans 11 residues. Germline values: CDR1 SGHRS, CDR2 YFSETQ. CDR3: CASSFGRELFF. The DNA for the CDR3 is TGCGCCAGCAGCTTCGGGCGGGAACTGTTCTTC.

J is TRBJ1-6 and V is TRBV3-1 (or the pseudogene TRBV3-2); weak D call: TRBD1 (5 bases). V was clipped by 2 bases and J by 10 bases, with 15 bases between them. Per the germline V gene, CDR1 is LGHDT and CDR2 is YNNKEL (reference sequence). CDR3 length: 15 residues. CDR3 sequence (DNA): TGTGCCAGCAGCCAAAGCCATGGGGGGGGGTCACCCCTCCACTTT. It specifies CASSQSHGGGSPLHF.

The V call is TRBV29-1, the J call TRBJ1-1; D is possibly TRBD1 (5 bases). The CDR3 is 14 amino acids. CDR1 is SQVTM, CDR2 ANQGSEA, per germline. V shed 4 bases and J shed 5 bases, with 17 bases lying between them. The CDR3 protein is CSVAPRQGDTEAFF. The DNA for the CDR3 is TGCAGCGTTGCCCCCCGGCAGGGAGATACTGAAGCTTTCTTT. The full variable domain, in which reference TRBV29-1 and TRBJ1-1 provide the parts outside the CDR3, is SAVISQKPSRDICQRGTSLTIQCQVDSQVTMMFWYRQQPGQSLTLIATANQGSEATYESGFVIDKFPISRPNLTFSTLTVSNMSPEDSSIYLCSVAPRQGDTEAFFGQGTRLTVV.

The chain carries TRBV7-9 and TRBJ2-7; 8 bases line up with TRBD1. Looked up from germline, CDR1 is SEHNR and CDR2 is FQNEAQ (reference sequence). Losses at the gene ends were 3 bases for V and 5 bases for J; bases not matched to a gene: 9. CDR3 length: 15 amino acids. CDR3: CASSFLGRGRHEQYF. DNA for the CDR3: TGTGCCAGCAGCTTTCTGGGCAGGGGGCGCCACGAGCAGTACTTC.

This chain links TRBV5-5 with TRBJ2-3; D is unresolved. Germline values: CDR1 SGHKS, CDR2 YYEKEE (reference sequence). The ends were cut back, 1 base at V and 0 bases at J, with 9 bases in the middle. The CDR3 has 15 residues. CDR3 coding DNA: TGTGCCAGCAGCTTGACAGCCTCTAGCACAGATACGCAGTATTTT. Amino acid sequence: CASSLTASSTDTQYF. Full variable domain (missing parts from reference TRBV5-5 and TRBJ2-3): DAGVTQSPTHLIKTRGQQVTLRCSPISGHKSVSWYQQVLGQGPQFIFQYYEKEERGRGNFPDRFSARQFPNYSSELNVNALLLGDSALYLCASSLTASSTDTQYFGPGTRLTVL.

The rearrangement joins TRBV10-1 to TRBJ2-5; TRBD1 matches 7 bases. Trimming removed 4 bases from V and 3 bases from J; junction bases left unmatched: 8. CDR3 length: 15 residues. Germline V gives CDR1 WNHNN, CDR2 SYGVQD (reference sequence). CDR3 nucleotide sequence: TGCGCCAGCAGTGGGGCCCCGACAGGGAAAGAGACCCAGTACTTC. As protein: CASSGAPTGKETQYF.

This rearrangement joins TRBV30 to TRBJ1-3; the D is unclear. The germline CDR1 and CDR2 sequences are GTSNPN and SVGIG (reference sequence). The V end was cut by 7 bases, the J end by 2 bases, with 12 bases between. This CDR3 is 13 amino acids long. CDR3 sequence: CAYRSGPGNTIYF. The CDR3 bases are TGTGCCTACCGAAGCGGACCTGGAAACACCATATATTTT.

The J gene is TRBJ2-1, the V gene TRBV4-3, with 13 nucleotides matching TRBD2. Germline loops: CDR1 LGHNA, CDR2 YSLEER. CDR3 length: 15 amino acids. V dropped 5 bases and J dropped 6; count of bases not matched to a gene: 4. Written as DNA, the CDR3 is TGCGCCAGCAGCTGGGGACTAGCGGGGATCAATGAGCAGTTCTTC. Protein product: CASSWGLAGINEQFF.

A single count supports this clone. The V and J genes are TRBV6-5 and TRBJ2-2; D might be TRBD1 (5 bases). This CDR3 has 15 residues. Looked up from germline, CDR1 is MNHEY and CDR2 is SVGAGI. V dropped 3 bases and J dropped 5 bases, with 13 bases sitting between them. CDR3 in DNA: TGTGCCAGCAGTTATAAGGGGTTGAGAACCGGGGAGCTGTTTTTT. Protein product: CASSYKGLRTGELFF.

This chain links TRBV7-8 with TRBJ1-2, with unresolved D. CDR1 is SGHVS and CDR2 is FQNEAQ in the germline V gene. This CDR3 comprises 16 residues. V was pared by 5 bases and J by 0 bases, with 16 bases between. CDR3 bases: TGTGCCAGCAGCCCGGCCAAACTTTGGGCTAACTATGGCTACACCTTC. Translated, it gives CASSPAKLWANYGYTF.

This CDR3 reads CASSLAGPMNTEAFF. The CDR3 DNA is TGCGCCAGCAGCTTGGCAGGGCCTATGAACACTGAAGCTTTCTTT. The chain employs TRBV5-1 and TRBJ1-1, with D perhaps matching TRBD1 (5 bases). The V gene's germline CDR1 is SGHRS and CDR2 YFSETQ. V lost 0 bases, J lost 0 bases, and 9 bases lay in between. The CDR3 runs 15 residues.

The V call is TRBV9, the J call TRBJ2-1; D uncertain. Germline-derived CDR1 and CDR2 are SGDLS and YYNGEE. V was shortened by 4 bases and J by 4 bases, with 6 bases between the two germline ends. The CDR3 has 12 amino acids. The CDR3 nucleotides read TGTGCCAGCAGCCCGGATTACAATGAGCAGTTCTTC. Protein product: CASSPDYNEQFF.

The CDR3 bases are TGTGCCAGCACCTACCAGCCGGGACTCGCCGATACGCAGTATTTT. It codes for CASTYQPGLADTQYF. The chain employs TRBV9 and TRBJ2-3; D is possibly TRBD2 (6 bases). From germline, CDR1 is SGDLS and CDR2 YYNGEE. Trimming stripped 6 bases from V and 6 bases from J, with 20 bases between. The CDR3 runs 15 residues.

This chain uses TRBV9 with TRBJ2-7; D is ambiguous. The V and J ends lost 1 base and 3 bases respectively, with 14 bases between them. Per the germline V gene, CDR1 is SGDLS and CDR2 is YYNGEE. CDR3 size: 15 residues. The CDR3 sequence is CASSVRPGGVYEQYF. The CDR3 DNA sequence: TGTGCCAGCAGCGTACGTCCGGGCGGAGTCTACGAGCAGTACTTC. Full variable domain (remainder filled in from reference TRBV9 and TRBJ2-7): DSGVTQTPKHLITATGQRVTLRCSPRSGDLSVYWYQQSLDQGLQFLIQYYNGEERAKGNILERFSAQQFPDLHSELNLSSLELGDSALYFCASSVRPGGVYEQYFGPGTRLTVT.